This T cell receptor (beta chain) was recovered during a study of shared clonotypes between healthy human individuals. Overall study results and limits: A handful of donors had about 5% of their naive CD4 clonotypes in common. Tissue TCR repertoires likely differ from these blood-only repertoires. The generation probabilities recorded for non-shared clonotypes fell below those of clonotypes shared by all four donors.

Points on this clone: Its cognate antigen is unknown.

Evenly divided among several immunoSEQ plates was the genomic DNA of each subset. Repertoires were generated with immunoSEQ multiplex PCR, while TCRdb's copy carries only in-frame clones and drops some. The sample includes roughly 2 million clones, approximately 94% of them seen just once. Germline V gene data show CDR1 as LGHNA and CDR2 as YSLEER. J gave up 2 bases and V 7 bases, and 7 bases lay outside the gene matches. The CDR3 is 15 amino acids. What was sequenced was naive CD4+ T cells sorted from blood. The subset here: CD45RA+ positively selected. This receptor was identified in a man aged 18 to 30 in good health. The gene calls are TRBV4-3 and TRBJ2-1; 8 nucleotides line up with TRBD1. CDR3: CASNRTGKTYNEQFF. The CDR3 DNA reads TGCGCCAGCAACCGGACAGGGAAAACCTACAATGAGCAGTTCTTC.